This T cell receptor beta chain was found in a study of shared clonotypes between healthy human individuals. Assay: immunoSEQ multiplex PCR; the TCRdb copy retains only in-frame clones and omits some. The profile shows about 2 million clones, less than 95% of them singletons. The ends lost 8 bases at V and 4 bases at J; junction bases unmatched: 5. Germline assignment: CDR1 MGHRA and CDR2 YSYEKL. The CDR3 totals 14 residues. Naivety among CD8 cells was defined by CD45RO negativity and positive CCR7 selection, thereby excluding terminally differentiated effector memory CD45RA+ cells. The sample taken for sequencing was naive CD8+ T cells sorted from blood. The rearrangement joins TRBV4-1 to TRBJ2-1; 10 nucleotides agree with TRBD2. The sequence was collected from a young man in good health. DNA of the CDR3: TGCGCCAGCCAGCGGGGGGGCCTGTACAATGAGCAGTTCTTC. Protein: CASQRGGLYNEQFF.